The 8 T cell receptor beta chains given below trace back to one sample, sequenced in a study of T cell repertoires in cytomegalovirus infection. Their cognate antigens are unknown. MiXCR, applied by TCRdb to the reads, yields one record per CDR3 protein. Found here are approximately 390,000 distinct CDR3 sequences, approximately 30% of them singletons; the top ten hold approximately 15%. The material was cultured PBMCs, obtained from culture after CMV antigen stimulation. These receptors all stem from a human donor in good health (CMV status not recorded). Some clones in this sample may be carry-over from other donors' samples.

The chain is built from TRBV6-2 or TRBV6-3 and TRBJ2-7; D uncertain. V lost 2 bases and J 1 base, leaving 6 bases between the germline ends. The CDR3 runs 13 residues. Per the germline V gene, CDR1 is MNHEY and CDR2 is SVGEGT. CDR3 loop: CASSYTRSYEQYV. The CDR3 nucleotides read TGTGCCAGCAGTTACACGCGGTCCTACGAGCAGTACGTC.

The chain links TRBV27 to TRBJ2-1; D ambiguous. CDR3 size: 13 residues. Germline V gene sequence: CDR1 MNHEY, CDR2 SMNVEV (reference sequence). Between the trimmed V and J ends, which lost 5 bases and 2 bases, there was a span of 7 bases. CDR3 protein: CASSVPPYNEQFF. In DNA form, the CDR3 reads TGTGCCAGCAGTGTCCCCCCCTACAATGAGCAGTTCTTC.

The J gene is TRBJ2-5, the V gene TRBV7-2, with D maybe TRBD2 (6 bases). The CDR3 is made up of 14 amino acids. V gave up 1 base and J gave up 5 bases, with 11 bases separating them. CDR1 and CDR2 (germline): SGHTA, FQGNSA. The CDR3 DNA is TGTGCCAGCAGCTTAGGCGGGGTCCACGAGACCCAGTACTTC. It codes for CASSLGGVHETQYF.

This clonotype was detected only a few times. The chain uses TRBV7-9 and TRBJ2-1; D unresolved. Germline V gene lookup returns CDR1 SEHNR and CDR2 FQNEAQ (reference sequence). The germline V and J ends were trimmed by 1 base and 0 bases, with 7 bases remaining between them. CDR3 size: 15 residues. The CDR3 reads CASSLESFSYNEQFF. CDR3 nucleotide sequence: TGTGCCAGCAGCTTAGAATCTTTCTCCTACAATGAGCAGTTCTTC.

This clonotype was seen a few times. This sequence joins TRBV4-1 and TRBJ2-7; D remains ambiguous. Germline CDR1 reads MGHRA; CDR2 reads YSYEKL. The CDR3 is made up of 13 amino acids. V lost 0 bases to trimming and J lost 6 bases, with 9 bases between them. The CDR3 spells CASSQDIGLEQYF. For the CDR3, the DNA is TGCGCCAGCAGCCAAGATATAGGGCTCGAGCAGTACTTC.

The gene calls are TRBV27 and TRBJ2-5, with D perhaps TRBD2 (7 bases). V lost 1 base to trimming and J lost 2 bases, with 14 bases between them. Germline CDR1 and CDR2: MNHEY and SMNVEV (reference sequence). The CDR3 runs 16 residues. The CDR3: CASSLWRGGIQETQYF. The CDR3 nucleotides read TGTGCCAGCAGTTTATGGCGCGGGGGCATTCAAGAGACCCAGTACTTC.

This clonotype came up a few times. This rearrangement joins TRBV7-8 to TRBJ2-7, with 11 bases aligning to TRBD2. The germline V gene encodes CDR1 SGHVS and CDR2 FQNEAQ. Germline trimming cut 8 bases from V and 6 bases from J; bases unmatched to any gene: 6. The CDR3 runs to 13 residues. CDR3 DNA: TGTGCCAGCTCAGAGACTAGCGGGACCGAGCAGTACGTC. Translation: CASSETSGTEQYV.

The gene calls are TRBV29-1 and TRBJ2-1, with D possibly TRBD2 on 6 matching bases. V was shortened by 4 bases and J by 8 bases, with 18 bases between the two germline ends. This CDR3 comprises 14 residues. The germline gives CDR1 SQVTM, CDR2 ANQGSEA. This CDR3 is CSVVGGSRVDEQFF. As DNA, the CDR3 is TGCAGCGTTGTTGGAGGGAGCAGGGTCGATGAGCAGTTCTTC.